These 21 T cell receptor beta chains were all obtained from the same sample, sequenced in a study of T-cell reconstitution after alpha-beta-depleted transplantation in children. During its preparation, the TCRbeta library received unique molecular identifiers. From the PCR reads, TCRdb called clonotypes with MiXCR, one entry per CDR3 protein. The table records hundreds of thousands of distinct CDR3 sequences, 10% to 15% of them present only once. The input for sequencing was PBMCs, mostly from graft donor cells, taken 360 days after TCRalphabeta/CD19-depleted stem cell transplant. The origin of the receptors is a male patient younger than 18 who had a stem cell transplant for acute myeloid leukemia, so the T cells may come from the graft donor.

The V call is TRBV20-1, the J call TRBJ2-3, with 9 bases aligning to TRBD2. Germline-derived CDR1 and CDR2 are DFQATT and SNEGSKA (reference sequence). After removal of 0 bases from V and 4 bases from J, the junction contained 5 bases not matched to a gene. The CDR3 totals 15 residues. CDR3 region: CSARDAGGAADTQYF. The CDR3 DNA reads TGCAGTGCTAGAGACGCGGGAGGGGCCGCAGATACGCAGTATTTT.

The chain has TRBV19 and TRBJ2-7, with 8 positions matching TRBD2. Trimming took 3 bases from V and 1 from J; bases not matched to a gene: 2. This CDR3 has 14 amino acids. Looked up from germline, CDR1 is LNHDA and CDR2 is SQIVND (reference sequence). CDR3 nucleotides: TGTGCCAGTAGTATTATAGCGGGGTCCTACGAGCAGTACTTC. It codes for CASSIIAGSYEQYF.

The CDR3 protein is CASSPDRVFKETQYF. The CDR3 DNA is TGTGCCAGCAGTCCCGACAGGGTGTTCAAGGAGACCCAGTACTTC. The chain joins TRBV28 to TRBJ2-5, with 7 positions matching TRBD1. Trimming removed 5 bases from V and 5 bases from J; junction bases left unmatched: 11. The CDR3 is made up of 15 amino acids. The germline gives CDR1 MDHEN, CDR2 SYDVKM.

The V gene is TRBV4-2, the J gene TRBJ1-4; the D is unclear. Germline CDR1 reads LGHNA; CDR2 reads YNFKEQ. This CDR3 has 15 amino acids. V lost 0 bases to trimming and J lost 8 bases, with 13 bases between them. The CDR3 spells CASSQERRAGEKLFF. Here the CDR3 DNA reads TGTGCCAGCAGCCAAGAAAGACGGGCGGGGGAAAAACTGTTTTTT.

The V gene is TRBV5-1, the J gene TRBJ1-5, with D unclear. CDR3 length: 14 residues. Germline-derived CDR1 and CDR2 are SGHRS and YFSETQ. Trimming cost V 4 bases and J 7 bases, with 15 bases left between them. DNA of the CDR3: TGCGCCAGCAGCCCGGTGGGCAGTCGCCAGCCCCAGCATTTT. It translates to CASSPVGSRQPQHF.

This clonotype has more than one count but fewer than ten. The chain is built from TRBV7-2 and TRBJ2-7, with 7 bases aligning to TRBD2. This CDR3 is 15 amino acids long. Germline CDR1 and CDR2: SGHTA and FQGNSA. V gave up 5 bases and J gave up 2 bases; unmatched junction bases: 9. CDR3 in amino acids: CASSLREVGTYEQYF. CDR3 nucleotide sequence: TGTGCCAGCAGCCTCCGGGAGGTTGGGACCTACGAGCAGTACTTC.

This clonotype was detected a few times. The rearrangement links TRBV12-3 or TRBV12-4 to TRBJ1-1, with 9 positions matching TRBD1. The CDR3 is 16 residues long. Losses at the gene ends were 7 bases for V and 1 base for J; bases not matched to a gene: 10. The CDR3 region has the DNA TGTGCCAGCACCACCCCCGGACAGGGGAGGAACACTGAAGCTTTCTTT. Translated, it gives CASTTPGQGRNTEAFF.

The J gene is TRBJ1-5, the V gene TRBV28; 8 bases agree with TRBD1. V gave up 3 bases and J gave up 4 bases; unmatched junction bases: 11. Germline assignment: CDR1 MDHEN and CDR2 SYDVKM. The CDR3 consists of 17 residues. CDR3 sequence reads: CASSLGSQGARNQPQHF. The CDR3 DNA reads TGTGCCAGCAGTTTGGGGTCCCAGGGGGCGCGTAATCAGCCCCAGCATTTT.

V and J are TRBV18 and TRBJ2-3; TRBD2 agrees at 11 bases. CDR3 length: 16 amino acids. J gave up 0 bases and V 7 bases, and 6 bases lay outside the gene matches. Germline lookup yields CDR1 KGHSH and CDR2 LQKENI. The CDR3 here is CASLAGTSGSTDTQYF. As DNA, the CDR3 is TGTGCCAGCTTAGCCGGGACTAGCGGTAGCACAGATACGCAGTATTTT.

This clonotype showed up many times. The chain employs TRBV20-1 and TRBJ1-1; unclear D gene. V was trimmed by 0 bases and J by 3 bases, leaving 11 bases between them. This CDR3 comprises 14 residues. CDR1 is DFQATT, CDR2 SNEGSKA, per germline (reference sequence). CDR3 in DNA: TGCAGTGCTAGAGACCCGACCACCTACACTGAAGCTTTCTTT. Translation gives CSARDPTTYTEAFF.

In its sample, this clonotype was seen a few times. J is TRBJ2-1 and V is TRBV5-1, with 9 bases aligning to TRBD1. This CDR3 is built from 14 residues. J gave up 4 bases and V 6 bases, and 5 bases lay outside the gene matches. Germline CDR1 is SGHRS and CDR2 is YFSETQ. This CDR3 is CASTHRGRYNEQFF. The CDR3 DNA follows: TGCGCCAGCACTCACAGGGGGCGGTACAATGAGCAGTTCTTC.

This clonotype was seen a few times. This chain joins TRBV4-3 and TRBJ2-4; D gene unclear. Trimming cost V 0 bases and J 0 bases, with 6 bases left between them. The CDR3 runs 15 residues. Germline V lookup: CDR1 LGHNA, CDR2 YSLEER. The CDR3 coding sequence is TGCGCCAGCAGCCAAGAAAACCTAGCCAAAAACATTCAGTACTTC. It is translated as CASSQENLAKNIQYF.

The chain combines TRBV25-1 with TRBJ2-7; a possible D gene is TRBD1 (6 bases). Germline CDR1 is MGHDK and CDR2 is SYGVNS. The CDR3 totals 13 residues. With 8 bases removed from V and 6 bases from J, the gap between germline ends came to 17 bases. The CDR3 nucleotides read TGTGCCAGCTCCCCACAGGGAAAGGTCGAGCAGTACTTC. This codes for CASSPQGKVEQYF.

The chain combines TRBV29-1 with TRBJ1-1; perhaps TRBD1 as D (5 bases). Germline V gene data show CDR1 as SQVTM and CDR2 as ANQGSEA. Trimming stripped 7 bases from V and 3 bases from J, with 12 bases between. The CDR3 contains 12 residues. The DNA of the CDR3 is TGCAGCGGTCCCGGGGGGGACACTGAAGCTTTCTTT. It is translated as CSGPGGDTEAFF.

This clonotype turned up a few times. V usage is TRBV2 and J usage is TRBJ2-7, with D unresolved. With 7 bases removed from V and 6 bases from J, the gap between germline ends came to 10 bases. The CDR3 covers 11 residues. The germline CDR1 and CDR2 sequences are SNHLY and FYNNEI. CDR3 loop: CASNQEGEQYV. As DNA, the CDR3 is TGTGCCAGCAATCAGGAAGGCGAGCAGTACGTC.

This clonotype has just a few counts. The rearrangement joins TRBV7-2 to TRBJ1-5, with D possibly TRBD1 on 6 matching bases. Germline V lookup: CDR1 SGHTA, CDR2 FQGNSA. V gave up 2 bases and J gave up 0 bases, with 14 bases separating them. The CDR3 is made up of 17 amino acids. The CDR3 reads CASSLPRQGNSNQPQHF. The CDR3 DNA sequence: TGTGCCAGCAGCTTACCGCGCCAGGGGAATAGCAATCAGCCCCAGCATTTT.

This clonotype was found a few times. The chain is built from TRBV28 and TRBJ1-5; the D is unclear. Trimming took 3 bases from V and 6 from J, leaving 9 bases between them. There are 13 residues in the CDR3. Germline V gene data show CDR1 as MDHEN and CDR2 as SYDVKM. The CDR3 sequence is CASSFGKLQPQHF. CDR3 DNA sequence: TGTGCCAGCAGTTTCGGAAAGCTTCAGCCCCAGCATTTT.

This clonotype was counted only a few times. The chain joins TRBV30 to TRBJ2-7; 7 bases fit TRBD2. The junction had 7 bases not matched to a gene; V was cut back by 4 bases and J by 4 bases. The CDR3 covers 13 residues. Germline V lookup: CDR1 GTSNPN, CDR2 SVGIG (reference sequence). The CDR3 is CAWTPSGAYEQYF. CDR3 bases: TGTGCCTGGACGCCTAGCGGAGCTTACGAGCAGTACTTC.

This clonotype turned up a few times. The chain has TRBV12-3 or TRBV12-4 and TRBJ1-5; 8 nucleotides match TRBD1. After removal of 2 bases from V and 6 bases from J, the junction contained 9 bases not matched to a gene. CDR3 length equals 16 residues. The CDR3 reads CASSLRFGQGPQPQHF. CDR3 DNA sequence: TGTGCCAGCAGTTTAAGGTTTGGACAGGGCCCTCAGCCCCAGCATTTT.

The chain couples TRBV15 to TRBJ2-5; 9 nucleotides agree with TRBD1. The CDR3 extends over 15 amino acids. Germline CDR1 LNHNV, CDR2 YYDKDF (reference sequence). Trimming cost V 0 bases and J 4 bases; bases outside gene matches: 3. The CDR3 protein is CATSREGQGTETQYF. CDR3 in DNA: TGTGCCACCAGCAGAGAGGGACAGGGAACAGAGACCCAGTACTTC. The whole variable domain, remainder taken from reference TRBV15 and TRBJ2-5, is DAMVIQNPRYQVTQFGKPVTLSCSQTLNHNVMYWYQQKSSQAPKLLFHYYDKDFNNEADTPDNFQSRRPNTSFCFLDIRSPGLGDTAMYLCATSREGQGTETQYFGPGTRLLVL.

This chain links TRBV4-3 with TRBJ2-2; D is possibly TRBD2 (5 bases). Trimming removed 2 bases at V and 6 bases at J, with 13 bases between. CDR3 length equals 15 residues. From germline, CDR1 is LGHNA and CDR2 YSLEER. This CDR3 reads CASSQLPGSPGELFF. CDR3 bases: TGCGCCAGCAGCCAATTACCGGGGAGCCCCGGGGAGCTGTTTTTT.